The source of this TCR beta chain is a study of cytomegalovirus exposure and HLA in healthy donors. Primers for the PCR totalled 60 Vbeta and 13 Jbeta. TCRdb's table, derived via immunoSEQ multiplex PCR, lists solely in-frame clones and lacks some. The sample records 250,000 to 350,000 clones, roughly 90% being singletons. Details on this clone: Antigen: not known.

Study outcomes and limitations: Among CMV-associated TCR beta chains, most appeared HLA-restricted in a later analysis. Across donors, sequencing depth was assumed by presence/absence analyses to be roughly uniform.

This CDR3 comprises 13 residues. The V gene lost 5 bases and the J gene lost 5 bases, with 10 bases spanning the gap. The V gene's germline CDR1 is MDHEN and CDR2 SYDVKM. The sample comprised PBMCs. The J gene is TRBJ1-5, the V gene TRBV28; tentative D call: TRBD1 (6 bases). This TCR was recovered from a woman aged 18-35 years in good health and CMV-seronegative. The CDR3 is CASSQGLHQPQHF. The CDR3 DNA sequence: TGTGCCAGCAGTCAGGGGCTACATCAGCCCCAGCATTTT.